The T cell receptor (beta chain) under discussion was sequenced for a study of T-cell reconstitution after alpha-beta-depleted transplantation in children listed by TCRdb under 2016. About the study as a whole: T-cell immune reconstitution after TCRalphabeta/CD19-depleted allogeneic hematopoietic cell transplantation in children was quantitatively tracked in the study by means of TCR repertoire profiling. General study outcomes and caveats: The apparently early alphabetaT-cell count recovery about two months after transplant was reportedly dependent on only several hundred rapidly expanded clones derived from non-depleted graft cells. In some patients, the high TCRbeta diversity seen at day 60 was put down to recipient T cells and intrathymic progenitors that had survived conditioning. The frequencies of hyperexpanded clones fell over the following months, and after one year, T-cell counts and TCRbeta diversity were mostly attributed to newly produced T cells.

From the cysteine through the phenylalanine, the CDR3 covers 17 amino acids. Kept here is only the CDR3 DNA, which spans 51 bases and is read in frame from base 1. From a lookup of the germline V gene (reference sequence), CDR1 and CDR2 are SEHNR and FQNEAQ. After removal of 0 bases from V and 0 bases from J, the junction retains 8 bases not matched to a gene. Notes on this clonotype: Its antigen is currently not known. No base-level quality is on record; no much larger clone is a single base apart.

This sample's treatment or condition label indicates: allogeneic hematopoietic cell transplantation with graft depleted of TCRalphabeta T cells and CD19 B cells. The transplant recipients were children given TCRalphabeta/CD19-depleted allogeneic hematopoietic cell grafts. The library was prepared using PCR. Sequencing was carried out with an Illumina HiSeq 2500. Molecular barcoding was employed in the preparation of TCR libraries, with unique molecular identifiers being used to normalize TCRbeta repertoire quantification. The raw public data were reprocessed by TCRdb itself: fastp quality trimming at Q25, MiXCR clonotype calling, in-frame beta chains only. Entries that share a CDR3 protein sequence are merged under the most common genes and DNA. The sample table contains under 750,000 distinct CDR3 sequences; only one count was recorded for 23% of them. The ten largest clonotypes hold 11% to 15% of the sample.

The rearranged chain carries TRBV7-9 and TRBJ2-7, with TRBD1 matching 7 junction bases. The TCR originated in a boy in the first two years of life who had a stem cell transplant for acute myeloid leukemia, so the T cells may come from the graft donor. The specimen was PBMCs, mostly from graft donor cells, collected 360 days after TCRalphabeta/CD19-depleted stem cell transplant. The DNA is TGTGCCAGCAGCTTAGCGACTAACAGGGACAGCTCCTACGAGCAGTACTTC. This gives the protein CASSLATNRDSSYEQYF.